This TCR beta chain was retrieved from a study of cytomegalovirus exposure and HLA in healthy donors (TCRdb year 2017). Notes on the research overall: An earlier analysis of several hundred of the donors reported about 250 Gb of sequence data and about 100 million unique TCR beta sequences from about 200 million T cells. The study aimed to test whether cataloging public T cell receptors could reveal signatures of past pathogen exposure. Several DR-DQ haplotypes were handled as single units for association and clustering because linkage in the cohort was strong. All discovery cohort repertoires had been generated using a single sequencing platform. A separate validation cohort of approximately 120 different subjects was used in addition to the approximately 700-subject first cohort. In the later analysis, no new phenotypic data were used to find candidate immune exposures; instead, reliance was placed on TCR beta sequences and their occurrence across donors. The T cell repertoires of some 700 subjects were profiled by immunosequencing and related to cytomegalovirus serostatus. Among under 450 genotyped donors of the cohort, an average of around 240,000 unique TCR beta nucleotide sequences were sequenced per donor, around a sixth of them non-productive. A later analysis re-analyzed previously published TCR beta repertoires from several hundred donors and added high-resolution HLA genotyping to study TCR occurrence patterns. Donor age, sex, ethnicity and CMV serostatus were compiled together with the repertoire data. Of the roughly 400 genotyped donors, roughly 80% fell in the genetic ancestry cluster associated with self-reported Caucasian donors. In a later genetic analysis, genome-wide SNP genotypes for about 60% of the 666 donors were used, and that subset was treated as a discovery cohort. Approximately 310 gigabases of sequencing data and some 85 million unique TCR sequences were included in an early release covering about 700 HLA-typed donors. To predict cytomegalovirus infection status, the study combined high-throughput TCR immunosequencing, statistical association of individual TCRs with disease status, and machine learning. HLA typing included class I and class II loci at four-digit resolution. Typing coverage differed by locus: A, B, C, DRB1 and DQB1 were typed in roughly 620-630 donors, DQA1 in about 560, DPA1 in around 600, and DPB1 in 450 to 480. In an earlier analysis of 587 of the donors, high-throughput TCR beta sequencing was used to judge whether each TCR beta V gene segment behaved as functional or pseudogenic.

The method behind the library was the immunoSEQ multiplex PCR assay. The multiplex PCR relied on a mix of 60 forward primers for TCR Vbeta segments and 13 reverse primers for TCR Jbeta segments. Amplification of the CDR3 region of rearranged TCR beta genes was performed with a multiplex PCR assay on genomic DNA. On the Illumina HiSeq System, the amplified TCR beta libraries were sequenced as 87-base-pair reads. The study's own analysis went as follows. Across the 600 to 700 repertoires, a later analysis counted 75 million to 90 million unique TCR beta chains, 9.5 million to 13 million of which were shared by at least two donors. Raw reads were error-corrected and collapsed into unique sequences with a nearest-neighbor algorithm that merged closely related sequences to remove PCR and sequencing errors. V, D and J gene segments were assigned by aligning CDR3 sequences to IMGT reference sequences. For a sequence to be retained, a match of at least six nucleotides was required to both a V gene segment and a J gene segment. Rearrangements were classified as productive when the CDR3 lacked stop codons and remained in frame with V and J, and all other rearrangements were classified as non-productive. Following IMGT convention, CDR3 was defined as the stretch from the second conserved V-encoded cysteine up to the conserved J-encoded phenylalanine. The earlier analysis of 500 to 650 of the donors excluded any sequence lacking an unambiguous match to a single V gene segment. In an earlier analysis of around 590 of the donors, a V segment was called functional when productive rearrangements were above 56.7%, and segregating when the standard deviation between donors exceeded 5%. To diagnose cytomegalovirus status from the catalog of TCR beta chain sequences, a statistical classification framework was built. In a later analysis, TCR nucleotide sequences were compared against IMGT/GENE-DB human TR gene sequences so that V and J genes could be assigned. The TCRdist pipeline was used in a later analysis to assign CDR3 sequences and most-parsimonious VDJ recombination scenarios. In a later analysis, each TCR beta chain was defined by its CDR3 amino acid sequence together with its V-gene family, and reads lacking a unique V-gene family were excluded. In a later analysis, several hundred highly shared, low-generation-probability nucleotide sequences were removed to address suspected cross-contamination and a sequencing artifact. A later analysis calculated a clonal expansion index for each public chain from normalized within-repertoire ranks of inferred template counts. A later analysis computed generation probabilities with a VDJ recombination model fitted to out-of-frame rearrangements, and checked the results against IGoR. A later analysis scored TCR-TCR, TCR-HLA and TCR-CMV co-occurrence with hypergeometric tests, applying a repertoire-size bias correction to TCR pairs. False discovery rates were estimated in a later analysis by permuting HLA or CMV assignments 20 times. In a later analysis, co-occurring TCRs were grouped using DBSCAN, with TCRdist sequence similarity added in when clustering inside HLA-allele-positive subsets. Repertoires with fewer than 30,000 or more than 120,000 public chains, plus five repertoires with anomalous nucleotide sharing, were excluded from co-occurrence clustering. In TCRdb, the immuneACCESS table is reduced to in-frame sequences with V and J assigned. These tables do not hold every clone; where another copy was compared, an unresolved V gene accounts for under half, and the others remain unexplained. V and J calls and clone size are given by that table; D and trimming were obtained from the DNA. Across this sample there are some 120,000 clones, with around 83% seen only once. In total, the top ten clones hold approximately 1% of the sample.

The CDR3 goes from the cysteine to the phenylalanine over 15 residues. Only the CDR3 part of the read is kept: 45 bases, read in frame from the first base. For CDR1 and CDR2, the germline V gene lists MDHEN and SYDVKM. The trim is 3 bases for V and 2 bases for J, with a gap of 8 bases between the germline ends. In total, around 600 healthy bone marrow donors made up the cohort. All cohort members were sampled while nominally healthy, although unrecorded immune exposures were likely present. Of the approximately 700 cohort members, around 290 had positive CMV serostatus and about 360 had negative CMV serostatus, and CMV serostatus was not recorded for the donor. Every donor gave a peripheral blood sample, and the peripheral blood mononuclear cells from that sample were used for TCR beta sequencing. Genomic DNA extraction from the blood cell samples was performed with the Qiagen DNeasy Blood Extraction Kit.

The full study reports these points: In a later genetic analysis, fewer N-insertions in productive TCRs were reported among donors in an Asian-associated ancestry cluster than the roughly 700-donor mean. A later analysis associated about 17,000 TCR beta sequences with specific HLA alleles at a false discovery rate of 0.05. HLA typing was unavailable for some donors at each locus, so association tests used only the typed subset. A later analysis reported that several top co-occurrence clusters appeared linked to parvovirus B19, influenza, CMV and Epstein-Barr virus. Presence/absence analyses assumed roughly uniform sequencing depth across donors, an assumption that may not hold. The only immune exposure information available for the cohort was CMV serostatus. Because counts were too low, under 20 rarely observed V segments, including chromosome 9 orphons, were left out of the earlier analysis of a few hundred of the donors. A later analysis found that HLA-associated TCR beta chains were more clonally expanded and had lower generation probabilities than equally common non-associated chains. Broadly in line with IMGT annotations, most TCR beta V segments showed up in productive rearrangements about 87% or about 30% of the time in an earlier analysis of several hundred of the donors. A total of 164 TCR beta chains were listed by the study as associated with cytomegalovirus. According to a later analysis, TCR association rates differed among HLA loci, with DRB1 alleles showing the most associated TCRs and HLA-C alleles showing the fewest. The authors suggested that the approach could potentially be generalized to other disease states and immunological phenotypes. When HLA alleles, especially DR and DQ, strongly co-occurred, attributing TCR associations to individual alleles was difficult. In this cohort, only TCR beta chains were sequenced, and detectable features were limited by the absence of alpha or paired-chain data. Most CMV-associated TCR beta chains appeared to be HLA-restricted in a later analysis, and the HLA associations seemed to be driven largely by CMV exposure. A further reported finding was that TCR beta sequences accurately predicted the HLA-A and HLA-B alleles for most subjects in the first cohort. The classifier was reported to diagnose cytomegalovirus status with high specificity and sensitivity in both the original cohort and the validation cohort. Correlated functional status among segregating V segments might be attributable to linkage disequilibrium, but an unknown experimental factor could not be ruled out. A few of the identified cytomegalovirus-associated TCR beta chains were confirmed in vitro to be specific for cytomegalovirus antigens. Because the 87-base-pair reads could not distinguish some IMGT-functional V segments, including TRBV6-2 and TRBV6-3, those segments were excluded. Most TCR sequences were seen in very few donors, while some public TCRs were found in many individuals. A group of highly shared sequence variants was considered likely to be a technical artifact of the sequencing pipeline. A later genetic analysis associated a missense DCLRE1C variant with V-gene and J-gene trimming of TCR beta chains, and an independent cohort replicated the association.

About this clone: Its antigen remains unidentified. No much larger clone exists at a distance of one base, and base qualities are not known.

This TCR came from a human donor in good health. The sequencing sample was made of PBMCs. This chain joins TRBV28 to TRBJ2-6; too little of a D gene remains to name it. The CDR3 region has the sequence CASSLIRAGANVLTF. The base sequence is TGTGCCAGCAGTTTGATCCGGGCTGGGGCCAACGTCCTGACTTTC.